The 10 T cell receptor beta chains reported below all come from one sample, sequenced in a study of regulatory T cells in long-lasting Graves disease. Time point of the sample: newly diagnosed GD, antithyroid drugs for less than 3 months. Extracted RNA from PBMCs served as the source of the TCR library. Both iRepertoire HTBI primers and Arm-PCR of CDR3 regions were used to build the TCR beta libraries. TCRdb re-derived calls from the multiplex PCR reads in MiXCR, one entry per CDR3 protein. Among some 560,000 distinct CDR3 sequences listed, about 16% were seen once. These sequences were also reported in another study, on T cells in Graves' hyperthyroidism and ophthalmopathy.

This specimen was peripheral blood mononuclear cells (PBMCs), taken at new diagnosis, from a patient treated with antithyroid drugs. Source of these receptors: a middle-aged woman with Graves disease.

This clonotype was detected a few times. This chain links TRBV12-3 or TRBV12-4 with TRBJ1-5, with D hard to call. The CDR3 consists of 14 residues. V lost 5 bases and J lost 5, with 13 bases in between. Written as DNA, the CDR3 is TGTGCCAGCAGTCCCAGGAGGGCCGATCAGCCCCAGCATTTT. Its translation: CASSPRRADQPQHF.

About this clonotype: Since a much larger clone is just one base distant, this may be a read error. The chain has TRBV19 and TRBJ1-1, with 11 bases aligning to TRBD1. The CDR3 is 14 residues long. Germline CDR1 reads LNHDA; CDR2 reads SQIVND (reference sequence). V dropped 1 base and J dropped 6; count of bases not matched to a gene: 1. Here the CDR3 reads CASSIGGQGAEAFF. The CDR3 region has the DNA TGTGCCAGTAGTATAGGGGGACAGGGGGCTGAAGCTTTCTTT.

A note on this clonotype: A clone one base away is much larger, so this may be a read error. In DNA, the CDR3 is TGTGCCAACAGTTTACAGCTCAATGAAAAACTGTTTTTT. Its translation: CANSLQLNEKLFF. The V gene is TRBV12-3 or TRBV12-4, the J gene TRBJ1-4; D call uncertain. The CDR3 totals 13 residues.

This clonotype was seen more than once but under ten times. The rearrangement uses TRBV28 and TRBJ2-4, with D perhaps matching TRBD1 (6 bases). V was shortened by 5 bases and J by 3 bases, with 14 bases between the two germline ends. Germline CDR1 reads MDHEN; CDR2 reads SYDVKM. The CDR3 is made up of 15 amino acids. The CDR3 nucleotides are TGTGCCAGCAGTCTGTCAGGGGCTGGCAAAAACATTCAGTACTTC. Translation: CASSLSGAGKNIQYF.

This clonotype was found a few times. The rearrangement links TRBV5-1 to TRBJ2-1; 13 bases are a match to TRBD2. Germline V lookup: CDR1 SGHRS, CDR2 YFSETQ. CDR3 length equals 18 residues. J lost 9 bases, V lost 2 bases, and 14 bases had no gene match. Here the CDR3 reads CASSFRTGWTSGGGEQFF. CDR3 in DNA: TGCGCCAGCAGCTTCCGGACAGGCTGGACTAGCGGGGGAGGTGAGCAGTTCTTC. Based on the CDR3 plus reference TRBV5-1 and TRBJ2-1, the full variable domain is KAGVTQTPRYLIKTRGQQVTLSCSPISGHRSVSWYQQTPGQGLQFLFEYFSETQRNKGNFPGRFSGRQFSNSRSEMNVSTLELGDSALYLCASSFRTGWTSGGGEQFFGPGTRLTVL.

Ten or more counts support this clonotype. The chain recombines TRBV6-1 with TRBJ1-1; D might be TRBD1 (5 bases). V dropped 7 bases and J dropped 4 bases, with 13 bases sitting between them. Germline CDR1 and CDR2: MNHNS and SASEGT. CDR3 length: 13 amino acids. Here the CDR3 DNA reads TGTGCCAGCATTAGGGGATGGGGCACTGAAGCTTTCTTT. Translation: CASIRGWGTEAFF.

V and J are TRBV10-3 and TRBJ2-3; D assignment may be TRBD1 or TRBD2 (5 bases each). Between the trimmed V and J ends, which lost 3 bases and 6 bases, there was a span of 13 bases. CDR1 ENHRY and CDR2 SYGVKD come from the germline V gene. The CDR3 contains 14 residues. This CDR3 is CAISERGVMDTQYF. In nucleotides, the CDR3 is TGTGCCATCAGTGAAAGAGGGGTAATGGATACGCAGTATTTT.

Concerning this clonotype itself: The junction shows a germline mismatch at one end, possibly a read error. This sequence joins TRBV19 and TRBJ1-4; 7 bases map to TRBD1. CDR1 is LNHDA and CDR2 is SQIVND in the germline V gene (reference sequence). The CDR3 sequence is 16 residues long. CDR3 coding DNA: TGTGCCAGTAGTATAGCAGGGGGAGGACTTAATGAAAAACCGTTTTTT. Amino acid sequence: CASSIAGGGLNEKPFF. Complete variable domain (other parts from reference TRBV19 and TRBJ1-4): DGGITQSPKYLFRKEGQNVTLSCEQNLNHDAMYWYRQDPGQGLRLIYYSQIVNDFQKGDIAEGYSVSREKKESFPLTVTSAQKNPTAFYLCASSIAGGGLNEKPFFGSGTQLSVL.

This clonotype occurred many times. The gene calls are TRBV28 and TRBJ1-1, with 8 positions matching TRBD1. V was pared by 2 bases and J by 5 bases, with 4 bases of the junction left unmatched. The CDR3 is made up of 14 amino acids. Germline V gene lookup returns CDR1 MDHEN and CDR2 SYDVKM. CDR3 residues: CASSLIQGDTEAFF. The CDR3 coding sequence is TGTGCCAGCAGTTTAATACAGGGGGATACTGAAGCTTTCTTT. The whole variable domain, remainder taken from reference TRBV28 and TRBJ1-1, is DVKVTQSSRYLVKRTGEKVFLECVQDMDHENMFWYRQDPGLGLRLIYFSYDVKMKEKGDIPEGYSVSREKKERFSLILESASTNQTSMYLCASSLIQGDTEAFFGQGTRLTVV.

This clonotype came up many times. The CDR3 DNA follows: TGTGCCAGCAGAATAGCGGGGGCCCCACTGGATACGCAGTATTTT. This gives the protein CASRIAGAPLDTQYF. The gene calls are TRBV11-2 and TRBJ2-3; TRBD2 agrees at 9 bases. Germline CDR1 SGHAT, CDR2 FQNNGV. Germline trimming cut 6 bases from V and 6 bases from J; bases unmatched to any gene: 10. The CDR3 runs 15 residues.